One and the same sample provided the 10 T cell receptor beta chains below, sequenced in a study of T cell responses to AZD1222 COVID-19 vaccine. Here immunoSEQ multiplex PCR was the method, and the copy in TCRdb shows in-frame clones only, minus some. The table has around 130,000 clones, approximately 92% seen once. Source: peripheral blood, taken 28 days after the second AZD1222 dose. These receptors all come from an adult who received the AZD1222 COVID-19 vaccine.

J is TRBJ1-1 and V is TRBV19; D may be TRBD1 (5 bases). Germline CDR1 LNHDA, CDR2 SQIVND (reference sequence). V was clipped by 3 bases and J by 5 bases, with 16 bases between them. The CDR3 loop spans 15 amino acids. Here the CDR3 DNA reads TGTGCCAGTAGTATCAGCGCAGGGTGGGGGACTGAAGCTTTCTTT. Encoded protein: CASSISAGWGTEAFF.

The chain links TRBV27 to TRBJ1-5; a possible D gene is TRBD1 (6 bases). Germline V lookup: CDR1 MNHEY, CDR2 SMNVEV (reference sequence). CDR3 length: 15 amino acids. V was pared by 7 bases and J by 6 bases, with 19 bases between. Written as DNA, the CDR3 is TGTGCCAGCAAACCAGGACCCAGGGGAGGTCAGCCCCAGCATTTT. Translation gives CASKPGPRGGQPQHF.

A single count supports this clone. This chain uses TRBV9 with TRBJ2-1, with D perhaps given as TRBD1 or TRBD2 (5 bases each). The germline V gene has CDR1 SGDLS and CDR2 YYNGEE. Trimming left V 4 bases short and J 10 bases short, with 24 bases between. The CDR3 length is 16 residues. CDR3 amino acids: CASSPTGTPSVWEQFF. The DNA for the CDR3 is TGTGCCAGCAGCCCAACCGGGACCCCTTCCGTCTGGGAGCAGTTCTTC.

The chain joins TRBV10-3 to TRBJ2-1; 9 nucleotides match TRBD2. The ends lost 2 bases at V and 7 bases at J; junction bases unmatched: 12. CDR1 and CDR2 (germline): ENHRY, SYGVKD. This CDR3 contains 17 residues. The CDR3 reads CAISEDGPSGVGNEQFF. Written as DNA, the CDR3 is TGTGCCATCAGTGAGGATGGGCCTAGCGGGGTTGGAAATGAGCAGTTCTTC.

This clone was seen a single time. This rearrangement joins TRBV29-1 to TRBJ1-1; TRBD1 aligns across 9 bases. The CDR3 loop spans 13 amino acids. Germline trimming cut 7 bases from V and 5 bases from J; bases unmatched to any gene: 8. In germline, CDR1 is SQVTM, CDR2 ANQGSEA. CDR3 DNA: TGCAGCGGCCTACAGGGGGCCGGAACTGAAGCTTTCTTT. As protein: CSGLQGAGTEAFF.

CDR3 DNA: TGTGCCAGCAGGTCCGGGAATGCTGGGAATCAGCCCCAGCATTTT. Its protein is CASRSGNAGNQPQHF. The chain couples TRBV2 to TRBJ1-5; D unresolved. CDR3 size: 15 residues. V lost 6 bases to trimming and J lost 4 bases, with 16 bases between them. The germline gives CDR1 SNHLY, CDR2 FYNNEI.

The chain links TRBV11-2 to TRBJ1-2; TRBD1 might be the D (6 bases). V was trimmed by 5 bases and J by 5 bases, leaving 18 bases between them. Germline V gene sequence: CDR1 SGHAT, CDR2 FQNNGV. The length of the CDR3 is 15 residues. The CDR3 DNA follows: TGTGCCAGCAGCCCAGGAGGGGGGGCGGGTTATGGCTACACCTTC. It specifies CASSPGGGAGYGYTF.

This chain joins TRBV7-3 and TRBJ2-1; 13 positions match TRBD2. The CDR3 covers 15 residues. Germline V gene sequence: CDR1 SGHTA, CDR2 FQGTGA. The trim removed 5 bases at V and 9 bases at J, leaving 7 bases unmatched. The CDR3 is CASSPGTSGASEQFF. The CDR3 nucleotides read TGTGCCAGCAGCCCCGGGACTAGCGGGGCGAGTGAGCAGTTCTTC.

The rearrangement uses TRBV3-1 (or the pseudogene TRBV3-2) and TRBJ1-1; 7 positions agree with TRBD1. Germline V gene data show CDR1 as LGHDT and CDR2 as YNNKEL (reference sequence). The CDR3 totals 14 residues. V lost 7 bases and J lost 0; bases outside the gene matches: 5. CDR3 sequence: CASTAGQLNTEAFF. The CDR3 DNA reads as TGTGCCAGCACCGCGGGACAGCTGAACACTGAAGCTTTCTTT.

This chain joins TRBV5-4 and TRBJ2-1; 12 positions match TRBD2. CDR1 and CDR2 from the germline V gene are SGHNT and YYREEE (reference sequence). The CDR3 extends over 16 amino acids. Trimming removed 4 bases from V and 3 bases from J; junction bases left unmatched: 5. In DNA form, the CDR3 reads TGTGCCAGCAGCCTGGGGGGACTAGCGGGCTACAATGAGCAGTTCTTC. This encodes CASSLGGLAGYNEQFF.